This T cell receptor (beta chain) was recovered during a study of T cell responses to AZD1222 COVID-19 vaccine (dated by TCRdb to 2020 to 2023). With regard to the full study: Because spike-specific TCR depth and breadth did not differ between the two schedules, AZD1222 recipients who got a second dose at roughly 4 weeks were pooled with those who got a second dose at roughly 12 weeks. A total of about 250 trial participants underwent TCR sequencing, of whom some 200 had received two doses of AZD1222 and some 26 had received two doses of the MenACWY control vaccine. Enrollment into the trials was organized by age into subgroups of 18-55, 56-69 and 70-plus years, and those subgroups contained approximately 160, 26 and 62 TCR-sequenced participants, respectively.

The time point label corresponds to: baseline before first vaccination. Vaccinee samples came from UK trials COV001 and COV002, including a single-blind randomized controlled phase 2/3 trial of AZD1222 (ChAdOx1 nCoV-19) in healthy adults. Trial participant PBMC samples were collected at day 0 and day 28 after the second dose for TCRbeta chain sequencing. What the study reported, not specific to this receptor: Conclusions about previously exposed vaccinees are limited, since just five or six AZD1222 recipients were seropositive for SARS-CoV-2 at baseline. Because no day 14 peak-response samples were available, repertoires were characterized only after the peak T cell response. In the small 56-69-year group, the increase in depth fell short of significance, most likely because of low power. CD4 TCRs associated with the vaccine covered the entire spike protein, and the dominant responses were in regions 160-218 and 743-854. Spike-specific TCR breadth and depth rose significantly after two AZD1222 doses compared with day 0 and with MenACWY recipients. Participants were mostly white British and included more females than males, and it was suggested by the authors that clonal diversity may have been underestimated. Epitopes outside the regions mutated in the B.1.351 and B.1.1.7 variants were reportedly recognized by nearly half of the unique spike-specific TCRs.

From the cysteine through the phenylalanine, the CDR3 covers 15 amino acids. The CDR3 DNA has 45 bases and is translated from base 1. Based on the germline V gene, the CDR1 and CDR2 sequences are MGHDK and SYGVNS. V is cut by 8 bases and J by 4 bases, and the space between the germline ends is 20 bases. The CDR3 regions of human TCRbeta chains were analyzed by immunosequencing. In the authors' own workflow: TCRs in the repertoires were compared against a reference library of SARS-CoV-2-specific TCRs that had been generated with the MIRA antigen-specificity platform. Breadth was defined as the fraction of unique TCRs that were SARS-CoV-2-associated, and depth was defined as the fraction of total T cells that were SARS-CoV-2-associated. Using the MIRA data, each spike-specific TCR was assigned both to the spike region to which the TCR was reactive and to a CD4 or CD8 class. Log10-transformed breadth and depth values were compared by one-way ANOVA with Sidak's multiple comparisons tests. Drawn from immuneACCESS, this table holds only the in-frame rearrangements with V and J called that TCRdb kept. Clones are partly lost; checked studies trace under half to an unresolved V gene and leave the rest unexplained. V, J and clone size reflect that table, while D and trimming were determined from the DNA. Counted in this sample were 75,000 to 95,000 clones; around 84% of them appeared once. The top ten hold about an eighth of the sample.

This clone was seen a handful of times. Its specific antigen is unknown. No base quality information exists; no much larger clone differs at one position. The chain links TRBV25-1 with TRBJ1-1; the best D guess is TRBD1, with 6 bases matching. This clonotype originated in an adult in good health. The sequencing here drew on peripheral blood, taken on day 0 of AZD1222 vaccination. The CDR3 reads CASPFEGGGFTEAFF. Read as DNA, the sequence is TGTGCCAGCCCTTTTGAAGGGGGTGGTTTCACTGAAGCTTTCTTT.